This entry is about one TCR beta chain. Germline loops: CDR1 MDHEN, CDR2 SYDVKM. V dropped 4 bases and J dropped 6; count of bases not matched to a gene: 3. CDR3 size: 15 residues. The sample comes from a study of post-analysis software for immune sequencing data. Libraries were made from TCR beta cDNA, and they carried unique molecular identifiers. TCRdb analysed the PCR reads with MiXCR anew, one entry per CDR3 protein. The sample lists around 150,000 distinct CDR3 sequences; 36% were seen once. This material consisted of blood, taken after autologous hematopoietic stem cell transplantation. This chain connects TRBV28 to TRBJ2-3, with 14 positions matching TRBD2. This clonotype was obtained from a girl aged 10-17 years with multiple sclerosis. The CDR3 loop is CASSWGLAGDDTQYF. The CDR3 DNA follows: TGTGCCAGCAGTTGGGGACTAGCGGGAGATGATACGCAGTATTTT.